The 27 T cell receptor beta chains listed next were all sequenced from one sample in a study of shared T cell receptors in the human thymus. Produced via immunoSEQ multiplex PCR; TCRdb's table is partial and in-frame only. The sample lists 550,000 to 800,000 clones, around 85% occurring once. This sample was also put to use in a study of human thymus T cells.

The material sequenced was thymocytes. These receptors all stem from a girl under two years old with a congenital heart defect.

The chain uses TRBV2 and TRBJ1-1; no clear D gene. V was clipped by 3 bases and J by 1 base, with 9 bases between them. The CDR3 extends over 14 amino acids. Germline-derived CDR1 and CDR2 are SNHLY and FYNNEI. CDR3 region: CASSDSGRNTEAFF. The CDR3 DNA follows: TGTGCCAGCAGTGATAGCGGACGGAACACTGAAGCTTTCTTT. Looking up the rest from reference TRBV2 and TRBJ1-1 gives the full variable domain: EPEVTQTPSHQVTQMGQEVILRCVPISNHLYFYWYRQILGQKVEFLVSFYNNEISEKSEIFDDQFSVERPDGSNFTLKIRSTKLEDSAMYFCASSDSGRNTEAFFGQGTRLTVV.

This chain joins TRBV28 and TRBJ2-7, with 9 bases matching TRBD1. This CDR3 has 13 residues. Trimming cost V 5 bases and J 3 bases; bases outside gene matches: 2. CDR1 is MDHEN and CDR2 is SYDVKM in the germline V gene. CDR3 in DNA: TGTGCCAGCAGTGGGACAGGGTTCTACGAGCAGTACTTC. It yields the protein CASSGTGFYEQYF.

The CDR3 loop is CASSQEASGVPSGTGELFF. The CDR3 DNA reads TGTGCCAGCAGCCAAGAAGCTAGCGGGGTCCCCTCGGGGACCGGGGAGCTGTTTTTT. This chain uses TRBV14 with TRBJ2-2; 9 bases agree with TRBD2. This CDR3 is 19 amino acids long. CDR1 SGHDN and CDR2 FVKESK come from the germline V gene. V dropped 0 bases and J dropped 5; count of bases not matched to a gene: 13.

V usage is TRBV11-2 and J usage is TRBJ1-5, with D perhaps TRBD1 (5 bases). The germline V gene encodes CDR1 SGHAT and CDR2 FQNNGV. Trimming removed 5 bases from V and 5 bases from J, with 28 bases in between. This CDR3 is built from 19 residues. The CDR3 is CASSHTSDRMGPGDQPQHF. CDR3 nucleotides: TGTGCCAGCAGCCACACATCTGACAGAATGGGCCCGGGCGATCAGCCCCAGCATTTT.

The genes are TRBV13 and TRBJ2-7, with a weak D call TRBD2 (6 bases). CDR1 and CDR2 from the germline V gene are PRHDT and FYEKMQ (reference sequence). V lost 5 bases and J lost 4, with 18 bases in between. The length of the CDR3 is 15 residues. Here the CDR3 DNA reads TGTGCCAGCAGCCGGTACGCCGACGGGGGATACGAGCAGTACTTC. Translated, it gives CASSRYADGGYEQYF.

This rearrangement joins TRBV5-1 to TRBJ1-2; D not certain. Per the germline V gene, CDR1 is SGHRS and CDR2 is YFSETQ. This CDR3 comprises 15 residues. The V end was cut by 4 bases, the J end by 2 bases, with 15 bases between. The CDR3 DNA follows: TGCGCCAGCAGCCCGCGGACGGGAATCAACTATGGCTACACCTTC. It encodes CASSPRTGINYGYTF.

This clone appeared a single time. The genes are TRBV11-2 and TRBJ2-1; 10 bases are shared with TRBD2. The CDR3 consists of 17 residues. CDR1 and CDR2 from the germline V gene are SGHAT and FQNNGV. With 4 bases clipped from V and 4 bases from J, the junction kept 10 bases outside the gene matches. The CDR3 here is CASSSPLKRGGYNEQFF. The CDR3 DNA follows: TGTGCCAGCAGCTCGCCCTTAAAGCGGGGGGGATACAATGAGCAGTTCTTC.

This chain uses TRBV15 with TRBJ2-3; TRBD1 agrees at 10 bases. The V gene's germline CDR1 is LNHNV and CDR2 YYDKDF (reference sequence). The CDR3 contains 15 residues. The V gene end was trimmed by 1 base and the J gene end by 5 bases; junction bases not matched to a gene: 3. The CDR3 reads CATSRGQGAGDTQYF. The CDR3 DNA reads TGTGCCACCAGCAGAGGACAGGGGGCGGGAGATACGCAGTATTTT.

The chain employs TRBV11-2 and TRBJ1-6, with D unclear. V gave up 1 base and J gave up 8 bases, with 12 bases separating them. The CDR3 has 15 residues. Looked up from germline, CDR1 is SGHAT and CDR2 is FQNNGV. The CDR3 protein is CASSLVGDGDSPLHF. CDR3 sequence (DNA): TGTGCCAGCAGCTTAGTGGGAGATGGTGATTCACCCCTCCACTTT.

The DNA of the CDR3 is TGTGCCAGCAGTTTATATACGGACTCCTACCTCTACAATGAGCAGTTCTTC. Its translation: CASSLYTDSYLYNEQFF. V and J are TRBV27 and TRBJ2-1; D is possibly TRBD2 (5 bases). The CDR3 totals 17 residues. The V and J ends lost 1 base and 3 bases respectively, with 16 bases between them. Germline lookup yields CDR1 MNHEY and CDR2 SMNVEV (reference sequence).

The genes are TRBV4-2 and TRBJ2-3; 12 bases line up with TRBD2. The CDR3 consists of 22 residues. Trimming at V came to 3 bases and at J to 1 base, leaving 20 bases not matched to a gene. The V gene's germline CDR1 is LGHNA and CDR2 YNFKEQ. CDR3 DNA sequence: TGTGCCAGCAGCCATAGGCACGCCCTAGCGGGGGGGGACAGGAGAGGCACAGATACGCAGTATTTT. Encoded protein: CASSHRHALAGGDRRGTDTQYF.

This chain connects TRBV28 to TRBJ1-6; 7 bases align to TRBD1. The V gene's germline CDR1 is MDHEN and CDR2 SYDVKM. Trimming removed 5 bases from V and 7 bases from J; junction bases left unmatched: 8. CDR3 length: 15 residues. The DNA of the CDR3 is TGTGCCAGCAGTCATGCGGCAGGGGGGAATTCACCCCTCCACTTT. Translation gives CASSHAAGGNSPLHF.

The V and J genes are TRBV5-6 and TRBJ1-3; TRBD1 matches 8 bases. CDR1 SGHDT and CDR2 YYEEEE come from the germline V gene. The CDR3 is 17 amino acids. The ends lost 2 bases at V and 0 bases at J; junction bases unmatched: 7. CDR3 amino acids: CASSLTTGQGSGNTIYF. The CDR3 nucleotides are TGTGCCAGCAGCTTAACGACCGGACAGGGCTCTGGAAACACCATATATTTT.

This clone appeared once. The chain carries TRBV7-2 and TRBJ2-4, with 7 bases matching TRBD2. CDR1 and CDR2 (germline): SGHTA, FQGNSA. V gave up 4 bases and J gave up 3 bases; unmatched junction bases: 15. This CDR3 is built from 18 residues. The CDR3 here is CASSSIRGQGGSKNIQYF. The CDR3 coding sequence is TGTGCCAGCAGCTCCATTAGGGGTCAGGGCGGGAGCAAAAACATTCAGTACTTC.

V usage is TRBV9 and J usage is TRBJ1-1; possible D gene TRBD1, 6 bases. The CDR3 extends over 13 amino acids. The V gene lost 4 bases and the J gene lost 6 bases, with 13 bases spanning the gap. Germline V lookup: CDR1 SGDLS, CDR2 YYNGEE. For the CDR3, the DNA is TGTGCCAGCAGCCCCCCCGGACAGCCTGAAGCTTTCTTT. Its translation is CASSPPGQPEAFF.

The chain links TRBV19 to TRBJ1-2; TRBD1 might be the D (6 bases). Trimming pared 5 bases from V and 8 bases from J, leaving 21 bases between. Per germline, CDR1 LNHDA and CDR2 SQIVND (reference sequence). CDR3 length: 15 residues. CDR3 sequence (DNA): TGTGCCAGTAGTGTTCGATTTAAACAGGGAAACGGCTACACCTTC. Protein product: CASSVRFKQGNGYTF.

The rearrangement uses TRBV9 and TRBJ1-1, with 9 bases identical to TRBD1. The CDR3 has 15 amino acids. V dropped 4 bases and J dropped 5; count of bases not matched to a gene: 9. Germline V gives CDR1 SGDLS, CDR2 YYNGEE. The CDR3 coding sequence is TGTGCCAGCAGCCCCCAACAGGGGGCAAGGACTGAAGCTTTCTTT. The encoded protein is CASSPQQGARTEAFF.

The chain combines TRBV6-5 with TRBJ1-3; 10 positions agree with TRBD1. Trimming removed 8 bases from V and 6 bases from J; junction bases left unmatched: 10. Germline V gives CDR1 MNHEY, CDR2 SVGAGI. The CDR3 loop spans 15 amino acids. CDR3 nucleotide sequence: TGTGCCAGCCGACAGACAGGGGGCGTGGAAAACACCATATATTTT. Translating it yields CASRQTGGVENTIYF.

This chain links TRBV6-5 with TRBJ1-6, with D tentatively TRBD1 (6 bases). Germline CDR1 is MNHEY and CDR2 is SVGAGI. CDR3 length: 15 residues. Trimming removed 5 bases at V and 6 bases at J, with 14 bases between. Here the CDR3 reads CASSSPGGPNSPLHF. CDR3 nucleotide sequence: TGTGCCAGCAGTAGCCCGGGGGGGCCTAATTCACCCCTCCACTTT.

V usage is TRBV29-1 and J usage is TRBJ2-7; 12 nucleotides align to TRBD2. The CDR3 loop spans 16 amino acids. The V and J ends lost 1 base and 6 bases, in that order; junction bases with no gene match: 10. The germline V gene encodes CDR1 SQVTM and CDR2 ANQGSEA. The CDR3 DNA follows: TGCAGCGTTGAAGTTGCGGGCCTAGCGGGGGGGCCCGAGCAGTACTTC. This translates into CSVEVAGLAGGPEQYF.

The chain uses TRBV6-5 and TRBJ1-2; TRBD1 matches 7 bases. Germline V gene lookup returns CDR1 MNHEY and CDR2 SVGAGI. The J segment lost 0 bases and the V segment lost 6 bases, leaving 4 bases of the junction unmatched. This CDR3 has 14 amino acids. The CDR3 is CASSRGTSNYGYTF. The CDR3 bases are TGTGCCAGCAGCAGGGGGACCTCTAACTATGGCTACACCTTC.

This clone has only one observation. The J gene is TRBJ2-5, the V gene TRBV5-5; 7 nucleotides align to TRBD1. Per the germline V gene, CDR1 is SGHKS and CDR2 is YYEKEE (reference sequence). V was clipped by 7 bases and J by 0 bases; unmatched bases: 0. This CDR3 contains 12 residues. DNA of the CDR3: TGTGCCAGCGGGACAGACCAAGAGACCCAGTACTTC. Its protein product is CASGTDQETQYF.

J is TRBJ1-2 and V is TRBV19, with D possibly TRBD1 on 5 matching bases. CDR3 size: 16 residues. Between the trimmed V and J ends, which lost 7 bases and 1 base, there was a span of 19 bases. Germline CDR1 is LNHDA and CDR2 is SQIVND (reference sequence). The CDR3 nucleotides are TGTGCCAGTACCCCCAATCGGGGGAAGGATAACTATGGCTACACCTTC. This gives the protein CASTPNRGKDNYGYTF.

The genes are TRBV5-1 and TRBJ2-7; a weak D match, TRBD2 (5 bases). V was clipped by 0 bases and J by 9 bases, with 13 bases between them. This CDR3 spans 13 amino acids. The germline gives CDR1 SGHRS, CDR2 YFSETQ. This chain's CDR3 is CASSLANVGRQYF. CDR3 nucleotides: TGCGCCAGCAGCTTGGCAAACGTTGGGAGGCAGTACTTC. Full variable domain (remainder filled in from reference TRBV5-1 and TRBJ2-7): KAGVTQTPRYLIKTRGQQVTLSCSPISGHRSVSWYQQTPGQGLQFLFEYFSETQRNKGNFPGRFSGRQFSNSRSEMNVSTLELGDSALYLCASSLANVGRQYFGPGTRLTVT.

The CDR3 here is CASSPGIDRKTYEQYF. The CDR3 DNA sequence: TGTGCCAGCAGCCCCGGTATCGACAGGAAGACCTACGAGCAGTACTTC. V is TRBV6-6 and J is TRBJ2-7; weak D call: TRBD1 (6 bases). V lost 6 bases and J lost 2, with 20 bases in between. Per germline, CDR1 MNHNY and CDR2 SVGAGI (reference sequence). The CDR3 sequence is 16 residues long.

The chain joins TRBV7-3 to TRBJ1-1; 9 bases fit TRBD1. Germline CDR1 is SGHTA and CDR2 is FQGTGA. The CDR3 sequence is 13 residues long. V lost 5 bases, J lost 4 bases, and 2 bases stayed unmatched. The CDR3, as DNA: TGTGCCAGCAGCAGACAGGGGGTCACTGAAGCTTTCTTT. Its translation is CASSRQGVTEAFF. The whole variable domain, filled in from reference TRBV7-3 and TRBJ1-1, reads GAGVSQTPSNKVTEKGKYVELRCDPISGHTALYWYRQSLGQGPEFLIYFQGTGAADDSGLPNDRFFAVRPEGSVSTLKIQRTERGDSAVYLCASSRQGVTEAFFGQGTRLTVV.

The rearrangement joins TRBV5-4 to TRBJ2-2, with TRBD2 as a possible D gene (5 bases). The CDR3 length is 16 residues. Looked up from germline, CDR1 is SGHNT and CDR2 is YYREEE (reference sequence). V dropped 1 base and J dropped 1 base, with 11 bases sitting between them. The CDR3 loop reads CASSLSVAGNTGELFF. CDR3 nucleotide sequence: TGTGCCAGCAGCTTGAGTGTCGCGGGGAACACCGGGGAGCTGTTTTTT. The full variable domain, with the rest looked up from reference TRBV5-4 and TRBJ2-2, is ETGVTQSPTHLIKTRGQQVTLRCSSQSGHNTVSWYQQALGQGPQFIFQYYREEENGRGNFPPRFSGLQFPNYSSELNVNALELDDSALYLCASSLSVAGNTGELFFGEGSRLTVL.